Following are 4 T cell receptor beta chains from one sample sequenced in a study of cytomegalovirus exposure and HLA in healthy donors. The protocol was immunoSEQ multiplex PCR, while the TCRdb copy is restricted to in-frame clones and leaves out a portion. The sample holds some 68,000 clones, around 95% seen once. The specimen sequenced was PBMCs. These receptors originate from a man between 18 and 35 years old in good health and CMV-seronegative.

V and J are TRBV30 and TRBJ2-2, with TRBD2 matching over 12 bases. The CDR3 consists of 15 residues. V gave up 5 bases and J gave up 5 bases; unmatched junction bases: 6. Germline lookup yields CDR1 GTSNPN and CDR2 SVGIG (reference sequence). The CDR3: CAWASGRAGTGELFF. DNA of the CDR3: TGTGCCTGGGCTAGCGGGAGGGCCGGGACCGGGGAGCTGTTTTTT.

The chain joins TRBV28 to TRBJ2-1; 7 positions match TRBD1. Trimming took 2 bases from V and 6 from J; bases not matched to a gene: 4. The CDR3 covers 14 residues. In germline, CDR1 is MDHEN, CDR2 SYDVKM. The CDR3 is CASSLMAGGNEQFF. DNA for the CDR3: TGTGCCAGCAGTTTAATGGCAGGGGGCAATGAGCAGTTCTTC.

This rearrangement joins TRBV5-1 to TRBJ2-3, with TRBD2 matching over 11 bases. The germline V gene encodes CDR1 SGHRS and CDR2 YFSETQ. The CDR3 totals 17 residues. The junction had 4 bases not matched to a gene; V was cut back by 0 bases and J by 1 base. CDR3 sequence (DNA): TGCGCCAGCAGCTTGGCGGGGGGACTAGCGGGCACAGATACGCAGTATTTT. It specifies CASSLAGGLAGTDTQYF.

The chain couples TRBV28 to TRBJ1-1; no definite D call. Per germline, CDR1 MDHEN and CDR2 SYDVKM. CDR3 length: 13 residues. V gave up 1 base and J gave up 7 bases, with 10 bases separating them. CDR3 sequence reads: CASSLLQSIEAFF. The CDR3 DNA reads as TGTGCCAGCAGTTTATTACAGTCTATTGAAGCTTTCTTT.